This T cell receptor beta chain was sequenced during a study of CD8 T cells in Susac syndrome. Reverse transcription used about 0.45 to 1 ug RNA and random hexamers. MiXCR, run by TCRdb on the immunoSEQ multiplex PCR reads, gives a single entry per CDR3 protein. Of some 200,000 distinct CDR3 sequences listed, approximately 95% are singletons. Germline CDR1 and CDR2: DFQATT and SNEGSKA (reference sequence). This CDR3 contains 14 residues. Trimming cost V 3 bases and J 5 bases, with 16 bases left between them. Sequenced: CD4+ T cells from PBMCs. This TCR came from a human donor in good health. The rearrangement joins TRBV20-1 to TRBJ2-5; possible D gene TRBD2, 6 bases. The CDR3 sequence: CSASGSGRWETQYF. In DNA form, the CDR3 reads TGCAGTGCTAGCGGGAGTGGTCGTTGGGAGACCCAGTACTTC.